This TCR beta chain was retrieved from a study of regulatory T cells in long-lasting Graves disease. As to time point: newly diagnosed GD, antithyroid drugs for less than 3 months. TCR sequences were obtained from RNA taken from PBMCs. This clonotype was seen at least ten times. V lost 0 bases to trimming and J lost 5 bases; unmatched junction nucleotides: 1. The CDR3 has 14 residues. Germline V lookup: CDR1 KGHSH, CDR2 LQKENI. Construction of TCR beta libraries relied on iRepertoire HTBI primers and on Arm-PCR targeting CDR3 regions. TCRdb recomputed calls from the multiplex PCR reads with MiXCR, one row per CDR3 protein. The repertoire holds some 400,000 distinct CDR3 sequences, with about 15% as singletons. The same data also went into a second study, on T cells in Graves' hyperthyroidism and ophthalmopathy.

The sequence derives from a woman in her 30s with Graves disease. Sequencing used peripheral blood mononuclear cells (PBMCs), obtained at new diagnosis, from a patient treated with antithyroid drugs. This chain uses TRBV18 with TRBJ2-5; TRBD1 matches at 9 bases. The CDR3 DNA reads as TGTGCCAGCTCACCACCGGGACAGGGTGAGACCCAGTACTTC. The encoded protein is CASSPPGQGETQYF.